This TCR beta chain was sequenced for a study of T cells in Graves' hyperthyroidism and ophthalmopathy. Researchers amplified the TCR beta CDR3 regions from RNA transcripts. An initial round of RT-PCR targeting the TCR CDR3 relied on the HTBI primer set. TCRdb called the multiplex PCR reads again in MiXCR, with one record for every CDR3 protein. The data contain about 680,000 distinct CDR3 sequences, about 35% of them singletons. The PBMCs had their origin in less than 13 ml of fresh peripheral blood. Overall study findings and caveats: The blood repertoire included most of the expanded thyroid clonotypes above 0.001. The model foresaw ophthalmopathy a median roughly 6 months prior to onset. In simple terms, a model built on 13 V-J features told ophthalmopathy apart from stable hyperthyroidism.

A word on this clonotype: The antigen remains unidentified.

The CDR3 contains 17 residues. The V and J ends lost 5 bases and 0 bases respectively, with 19 bases between them. Per the germline V gene, CDR1 is ENHRY and CDR2 is SYGVKD. The material sequenced was blood. This chain connects TRBV10-3 to TRBJ1-1; maybe TRBD1 (6 bases). This receptor was identified in a woman aged 35 to 49 with Graves' hyperthyroidism. The CDR3 sequence is CAISYAVGPGVNTEAFF. As DNA, the CDR3 is TGTGCCATCAGTTACGCTGTAGGTCCAGGGGTGAACACTGAAGCTTTCTTT.